Listed below are T cell receptor beta chains from one sample, sequenced in a study of T cells in Graves' hyperthyroidism and ophthalmopathy. TCRdb re-analysed the multiplex PCR reads in MiXCR, keeping a single row per CDR3 protein. The sample shows approximately 600,000 distinct CDR3 sequences, about 15% of them seen only once. Input material: blood. Every receptor here comes from a woman aged 25 to 39 with Graves' hyperthyroidism that later progressed to Graves' ophthalmopathy. The CDR3 runs from the conserved cysteine through the conserved F or W. The order of the fields is clone size, D gene, V gene, J gene, CDR3 protein, CDR3 DNA. A D gene is named only where the DNA matches it firmly. Only some rows state a clone size, as once, few, many or a class for expanded clones.

abundance: once; d_gene: -; v_gene: TRBV11-2; j_gene: TRBJ1-1; CDR3aa: CAGTKGSWDTEAFF; CDR3nt: TGTGCCGGCACTAAGGGGTCGTGGGACACTGAAGCTTTCTTT
abundance: many; d_gene: -; v_gene: TRBV12-3/TRBV12-4; j_gene: TRBJ1-1; CDR3aa: CASSSGPNTEAFF; CDR3nt: TGTGCCAGCAGTTCCGGCCCGAACACTGAAGCTTTCTTT
abundance: -; d_gene: TRBD2; v_gene: TRBV15; j_gene: TRBJ2-3; CDR3aa: CATSRGVREDTDTQYF; CDR3nt: TGTGCCACCAGCAGAGGGGTACGGGAGGACACAGATACGCAGTATTTT
abundance: few; d_gene: -; v_gene: TRBV28; j_gene: TRBJ1-5; CDR3aa: CASINWGAQPQHF; CDR3nt: TGTGCCAGCATCAATTGGGGCGCTCAGCCCCAGCATTTT
abundance: -; d_gene: -; v_gene: TRBV20-1; j_gene: TRBJ2-1; CDR3aa: CSAREGMDGPYNEQLF; CDR3nt: TGCAGTGCTAGAGAGGGAATGGACGGTCCCTACAATGAGCAGCTCTTC
abundance: -; d_gene: -; v_gene: TRBV3-1; j_gene: TRBJ2-7; CDR3aa: CASSLLASTYEQYF; CDR3nt: TGTGCCAGCAGCCTACTTGCTAGCACCTACGAGCAGTACTTC
abundance: many; d_gene: -; v_gene: TRBV11-2; j_gene: TRBJ1-5; CDR3aa: CASSFGISNQPQHF; CDR3nt: TGTGCCAGCAGCTTCGGAATTAGCAATCAGCCCCAGCATTTT
abundance: -; d_gene: -; v_gene: TRBV30; j_gene: TRBJ1-2; CDR3aa: CAWDTGSDGYTF; CDR3nt: TGTGCCTGGGATACAGGGTCGGATGGCTACACCTTC
abundance: many; d_gene: TRBD1; v_gene: TRBV18; j_gene: TRBJ1-5; CDR3aa: CASSPASNRGQPQHF; CDR3nt: TGTGCCAGCTCACCAGCCTCGAACAGGGGTCAGCCCCAGCATTTT
abundance: -; d_gene: -; v_gene: TRBV3-1; j_gene: TRBJ1-6; CDR3aa: CASSPPLSGIYNSPLHF; CDR3nt: TGTGCCAGCAGCCCGCCTCTATCAGGGATTTATAATTCACCCCTCCACTTT
abundance: many; d_gene: TRBD2; v_gene: TRBV28; j_gene: TRBJ2-5; CDR3aa: CASGIRLAGQETQYF; CDR3nt: TGTGCCAGCGGAATACGACTAGCGGGACAAGAGACCCAGTACTTC
abundance: -; d_gene: TRBD2; v_gene: TRBV5-1; j_gene: TRBJ2-1; CDR3aa: CASGSGSSYNEQFF; CDR3nt: TGCGCCAGCGGTAGCGGGAGCTCCTACAATGAGCAGTTCTTC
abundance: many; d_gene: -; v_gene: TRBV10-3; j_gene: TRBJ2-6; CDR3aa: CAMRREGANVLTF; CDR3nt: TGTGCCATGAGGCGGGAAGGGGCCAACGTCCTGACTTTC
abundance: many; d_gene: TRBD2; v_gene: TRBV20-1; j_gene: TRBJ2-1; CDR3aa: CSAHSGSRGNEQFF; CDR3nt: TGCAGTGCTCATAGCGGGAGTAGGGGCAATGAGCAGTTCTTC
abundance: many; d_gene: TRBD1; v_gene: TRBV12-3/TRBV12-4; j_gene: TRBJ2-1; CDR3aa: CASSLRQGGNEQFF; CDR3nt: TGTGCCAGCAGTTTGAGACAGGGCGGTAATGAGCAGTTCTTC
abundance: -; d_gene: -; v_gene: TRBV20-1; j_gene: TRBJ2-7; CDR3aa: CSALGGEQYF; CDR3nt: TGCAGTGCCCTCGGTGGCGAGCAGTACTTC
abundance: many; d_gene: -; v_gene: TRBV27; j_gene: TRBJ1-1; CDR3aa: CASSQRRTSPEAFF; CDR3nt: TGTGCCAGCAGCCAGCGGAGGACCAGCCCTGAAGCTTTCTTT
abundance: many; d_gene: TRBD1; v_gene: TRBV12-3/TRBV12-4; j_gene: TRBJ1-1; CDR3aa: CASSLEGWGHTGGGEAFF; CDR3nt: TGTGCCAGCAGTTTAGAAGGCTGGGGGCACACAGGGGGCGGAGAGGCTTTCTTT
abundance: -; d_gene: -; v_gene: TRBV19; j_gene: TRBJ2-7; CDR3aa: CASSIDQAARSYEQYF; CDR3nt: TGTGCCAGTAGTATAGATCAAGCAGCCCGATCTTACGAGCAGTACTTC
abundance: -; d_gene: -; v_gene: TRBV5-4; j_gene: TRBJ1-2; CDR3aa: CASSTPAVNYGYTF; CDR3nt: TGTGCCAGCAGCACACCAGCCGTGAACTATGGCTACACCTTC
abundance: -; d_gene: -; v_gene: TRBV20-1; j_gene: TRBJ2-7; CDR3aa: CRVGETEQYF; CDR3nt: TGCAGGGTGGGAGAGACCGAGCAGTACTTC
abundance: many; d_gene: TRBD1; v_gene: TRBV5-5; j_gene: TRBJ1-4; CDR3aa: CASSLFPPGQLDEKLFF; CDR3nt: TGTGCCAGCAGCTTATTCCCACCGGGACAGCTTGATGAAAAACTGTTTTTT
abundance: many; d_gene: TRBD2; v_gene: TRBV3-1; j_gene: TRBJ2-3; CDR3aa: CASSPGLASDTQYF; CDR3nt: TGTGCCAGCAGCCCCGGACTAGCATCAGATACGCAGTATTTT
abundance: many; d_gene: TRBD2; v_gene: TRBV12-3/TRBV12-4; j_gene: TRBJ2-3; CDR3aa: CASSLREGGDTQYF; CDR3nt: TGTGCCAGCAGTTTGAGGGAGGGTGGAGATACGCAGTATTTT
abundance: many; d_gene: TRBD2; v_gene: TRBV12-3/TRBV12-4; j_gene: TRBJ2-3; CDR3aa: CASSSGAGGWGTQYF; CDR3nt: TGTGCCAGCAGTTCCGGGGCGGGGGGTTGGGGTACGCAGTATTTT
abundance: -; d_gene: TRBD1; v_gene: TRBV6-2/TRBV6-3; j_gene: TRBJ2-6; CDR3aa: CASPTPGTGGAKEGSGANVPTF; CDR3nt: TGTGCCAGCCCTACCCCAGGGACAGGGGGCGCGAAAGAAGGCTCTGGGGCCAACGTCCCGACTTTC
abundance: many; d_gene: -; v_gene: TRBV28; j_gene: TRBJ2-7; CDR3aa: CASSFDGGYEQYF; CDR3nt: TGTGCCAGCAGTTTTGATGGGGGATACGAGCAGTACTTC
abundance: few; d_gene: -; v_gene: TRBV4-1; j_gene: TRBJ2-7; CDR3aa: CASSHTNSYEQYF; CDR3nt: TGCGCCAGCAGCCATACTAACTCCTACGAGCAGTACTTC
abundance: -; d_gene: -; v_gene: TRBV2; j_gene: TRBJ2-5; CDR3aa: CASSEIRSEKTQYF; CDR3nt: TGTGCCAGCAGTGAAATACGGAGTGAAAAGACCCAGTACTTC
abundance: many; d_gene: -; v_gene: TRBV28; j_gene: TRBJ2-7; CDR3aa: CASSRLYEQYF; CDR3nt: TGTGCCAGCAGCCGTCTTTACGAGCAGTACTTC
abundance: many; d_gene: -; v_gene: TRBV11-3; j_gene: TRBJ2-3; CDR3aa: CASTPGVPTDTQYF; CDR3nt: TGTGCCAGCACCCCAGGGGTCCCCACAGATACGCAGTATTTT
abundance: few; d_gene: -; v_gene: TRBV10-1; j_gene: TRBJ2-1; CDR3aa: CASSDAGPYNEQFF; CDR3nt: TGCGCCAGCAGTGACGCGGGGCCCTACAATGAGCAGTTCTTC
abundance: many; d_gene: -; v_gene: TRBV3-1; j_gene: TRBJ2-4; CDR3aa: CASSARRIGDIQYF; CDR3nt: TGTGCCAGCAGCGCCCGGCGGATCGGAGACATTCAGTACTTC
abundance: -; d_gene: -; v_gene: TRBV12-5; j_gene: TRBJ2-7; CDR3aa: CASGGGDGTYEQYF; CDR3nt: TGTGCTAGTGGTGGAGGGGACGGAACTTACGAGCAGTACTTC
abundance: -; d_gene: TRBD1; v_gene: TRBV10-3; j_gene: TRBJ1-2; CDR3aa: CAIGATGGYGYTF; CDR3nt: TGTGCCATCGGTGCGACAGGGGGCTATGGCTACACCTTC
abundance: -; d_gene: -; v_gene: TRBV5-5; j_gene: TRBJ1-4; CDR3aa: CASSWEGVGEKLFF; CDR3nt: TGTGCCAGCAGCTGGGAGGGGGTTGGAGAAAAACTGTTTTTT
abundance: many; d_gene: -; v_gene: TRBV6-1; j_gene: TRBJ1-2; CDR3aa: CASWGQGYGYTF; CDR3nt: TGTGCCAGCTGGGGGCAAGGCTATGGCTACACCTTC
abundance: many; d_gene: -; v_gene: TRBV7-2; j_gene: TRBJ2-7; CDR3aa: CASSVRQSSYEQYF; CDR3nt: TGTGCCAGCAGCGTAAGGCAGAGCTCCTACGAGCAGTACTTC
abundance: few; d_gene: TRBD1; v_gene: TRBV27; j_gene: TRBJ1-5; CDR3aa: CASRTGIQPQHF; CDR3nt: TGTGCCAGTCGGACAGGGATTCAGCCCCAGCATTTT